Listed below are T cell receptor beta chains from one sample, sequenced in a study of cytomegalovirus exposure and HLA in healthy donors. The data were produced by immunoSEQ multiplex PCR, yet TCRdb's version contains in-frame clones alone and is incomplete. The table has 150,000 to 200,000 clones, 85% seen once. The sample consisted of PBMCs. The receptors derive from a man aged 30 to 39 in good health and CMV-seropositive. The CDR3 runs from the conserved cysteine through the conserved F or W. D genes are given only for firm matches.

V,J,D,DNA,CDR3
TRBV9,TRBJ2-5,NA,TGTGCCAGCAGCTGGACACCTGAACTTCAAGAGACCCAGTACTTC,CASSWTPELQETQYF
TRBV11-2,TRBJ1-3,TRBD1,TGTGCCAGCAGCGGACAGGGGGGACAGGGGCCATCAAACACCATATATTTT,CASSGQGGQGPSNTIYF
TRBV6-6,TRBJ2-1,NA,TGTGCCAGCAGTCCCGGAGTAGCGAAGCAGTTCTTC,CASSPGVAKQFF
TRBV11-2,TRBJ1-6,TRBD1,TGTGCCAGCAGCCGACAGGGGAGCTCCTATAATTCACCCCTCCACTTT,CASSRQGSSYNSPLHF
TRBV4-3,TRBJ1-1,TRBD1,TGCGCCAGCAGCCAAGATGGAGGGGGCAACACTGAAGCTTTCTTT,CASSQDGGGNTEAFF
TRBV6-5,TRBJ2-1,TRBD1,TGTGCCAGCAGACGGGACAGCGTCTCCAATGAGCAGTTCTTC,CASRRDSVSNEQFF
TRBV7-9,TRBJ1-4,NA,TGTGCCAGCAGCTTCGGTAATGAAAAACTGTTTTTT,CASSFGNEKLFF
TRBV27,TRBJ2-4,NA,TGTGCCAGCCAGGGATTGGGCATTCAGTACTTC,CASQGLGIQYF
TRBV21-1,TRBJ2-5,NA,TGTGCCAGCAGCAAAGGGGGGGGAAGAAGAGGGACCCAGTACTTC,CASSKGGGRRGTQYF
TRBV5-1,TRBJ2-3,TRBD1,TGCGCCAGCAGCCCTGGACAGGGTTATTCCACAGATACGCAGTATTTT,CASSPGQGYSTDTQYF
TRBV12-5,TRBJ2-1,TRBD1,TGTGCTAGTGGGGGCGGACAGGGAAGGTACAATGAGCAGTTCTTC,CASGGGQGRYNEQFF